Listed below are T cell receptor beta chains from one sample, sequenced in a study of blood T cell repertoires in COVID-19. Assay: immunoSEQ multiplex PCR; the TCRdb copy retains only in-frame clones and omits some. Of about 300,000 clones in the sample, approximately 86% were seen once. Sequencing was carried out using peripheral blood. Source of these receptors: a man aged 18 to 30 with active or convalescent COVID-19. CDR3s leave out the opening cysteine and the closing phenylalanine or tryptophan.

v_gene	j_gene	len	CDR3aa
TRBV6-2/TRBV6-3	TRBJ2-1	17	ASSYYGLAGSTSYNEQF
TRBV5-4	TRBJ2-1	12	ASSSGGLAHEQF
TRBV4-1	TRBJ1-1	14	ASSHRPTGQGIGAF
TRBV9	TRBJ2-4	12	ASSPRQGGNIQY
TRBV6-5	TRBJ2-3	13	ASSYDRPSTDTQY
TRBV19	TRBJ1-5	13	ASSIQGVGNQPQH
TRBV25-1	TRBJ1-1	8	ASSAYGLI
TRBV11-2	TRBJ2-7	13	ASSLDLSQAYEQY
TRBV7-8	TRBJ1-3	15	ASSLAASRSSGNTIY
TRBV18	TRBJ1-4	14	ASSRIQGNNNEKLF
TRBV27	TRBJ2-7	13	ASSFSGGLSYEQY
TRBV5-6	TRBJ2-7	11	ASSLAVAYEQY
TRBV5-6	TRBJ1-6	14	ASSFRSSSYNSPLH
TRBV10-3	TRBJ2-2	13	AISDRGGDTGELF
TRBV4-1	TRBJ2-2	11	ASSQARSGELF
TRBV4-1	TRBJ2-3	13	ASSQDFQGTDTQY
TRBV5-6	TRBJ2-5	15	ASSLGTPEMVEETQY
TRBV3-1/TRBV3-2	TRBJ2-5	13	ASSQGGGLEETQY
TRBV10-3	TRBJ1-2	13	AISESGQGNYGYT
TRBV15	TRBJ1-4	15	ATSRELRQFFGEKLF
TRBV11-2	TRBJ1-2	15	ASSFFAGDTRRSGYT
TRBV5-1	TRBJ2-3	17	ASSLVPAGAEPNTDTQY
TRBV7-9	TRBJ1-3	13	ASSSQGAGGNTIY
TRBV20-1	TRBJ2-7	12	SASEAGAGVEQY
TRBV19	TRBJ1-1	12	ASRSKVRGRGAF
TRBV19	TRBJ1-2	12	ASSNTRTNYGYT
TRBV20-1	TRBJ1-5	13	SASRGAQGNQPQH
TRBV6-7	TRBJ1-5	13	ASSYSTDPHQPQH
TRBV19	TRBJ1-6	15	ASSTTYSYRGNSPLH
TRBV3-1/TRBV3-2	TRBJ1-1	13	ASSQDLVRGHEAF
TRBV5-1	TRBJ1-5	14	ASSLGGQGASQPQH
TRBV27	TRBJ1-1	11	ASRRGLGTEAF
TRBV2	TRBJ1-1	14	ASSRLGAGPDTEAF
TRBV6-1	TRBJ1-5	17	ASSAPPPGRIDSNQPQH
TRBV7-9	TRBJ2-1	13	ASSLAGGAHNEQF